Detailed here is one T cell receptor beta chain. This record comes from a study of blood T cell repertoires in COVID-19. Overall study: The United States, Italy and Spain were the sources of the acute and convalescent COVID-19 samples.

In the authors' methods: Cell counts per sample came from amplifying reference gene primers. Using immunoSEQ multiplex PCR, the repertoire was profiled, and TCRdb retains in-frame clones only, with some absent. D and trimming come from the DNA, and the V and J calls and clone size come from that table. The sample has tens of thousands of clones, over 65% seen once. The CDR3 is 15 residues long. Germline-derived CDR1 and CDR2 are SGHVS and FQNEAQ. J lost 2 bases, V lost 5 bases, and 7 bases had no gene match. Sequencing was performed on peripheral blood. This receptor was identified in a man aged 55 to 70 with active COVID-19. This chain joins TRBV7-8 and TRBJ1-2; TRBD1 matches at 8 bases. As DNA, the CDR3 is TGTGCCAGCAGCCCTCGAACAGGGGGGAACTATGGCTACACCTTC. Its protein product is CASSPRTGGNYGYTF.